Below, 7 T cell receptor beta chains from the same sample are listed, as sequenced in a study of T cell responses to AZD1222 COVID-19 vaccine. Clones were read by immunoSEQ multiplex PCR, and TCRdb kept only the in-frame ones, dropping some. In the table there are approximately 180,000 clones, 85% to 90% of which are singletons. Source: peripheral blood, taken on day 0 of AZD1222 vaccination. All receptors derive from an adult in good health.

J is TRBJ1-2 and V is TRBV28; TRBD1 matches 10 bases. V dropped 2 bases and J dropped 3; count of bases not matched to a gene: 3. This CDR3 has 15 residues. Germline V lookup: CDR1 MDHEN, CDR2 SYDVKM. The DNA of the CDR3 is TGTGCCAGCAGTTTAAGACAGGGGGCCTACTATGGCTACACCTTC. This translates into CASSLRQGAYYGYTF.

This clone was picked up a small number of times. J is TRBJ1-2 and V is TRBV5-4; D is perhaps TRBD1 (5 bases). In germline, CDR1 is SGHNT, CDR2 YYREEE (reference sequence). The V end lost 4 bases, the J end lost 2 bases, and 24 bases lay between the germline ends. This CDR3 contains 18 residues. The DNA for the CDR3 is TGTGCCAGCAGCCCAGGGCCCGGGGGATTAGAGGGGAACTATGGCTACACCTTC. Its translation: CASSPGPGGLEGNYGYTF.

CDR3 amino acids: CSASDGGSQPQHF. Written as DNA, the CDR3 is TGCAGTGCTAGTGATGGGGGCAGTCAGCCCCAGCATTTT. The chain recombines TRBV20-1 with TRBJ1-5; D is perhaps TRBD1 (6 bases). Trimming cost V 3 bases and J 6 bases, with 12 bases left between them. CDR1 is DFQATT and CDR2 is SNEGSKA in the germline V gene (reference sequence). The CDR3 runs to 13 residues.

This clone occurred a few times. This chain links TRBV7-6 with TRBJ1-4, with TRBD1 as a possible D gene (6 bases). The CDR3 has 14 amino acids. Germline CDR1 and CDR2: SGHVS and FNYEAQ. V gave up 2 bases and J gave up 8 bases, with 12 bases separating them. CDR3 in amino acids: CASSLMTGSEKLFF. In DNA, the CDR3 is TGTGCCAGCAGCTTAATGACAGGCTCAGAAAAACTGTTTTTT.

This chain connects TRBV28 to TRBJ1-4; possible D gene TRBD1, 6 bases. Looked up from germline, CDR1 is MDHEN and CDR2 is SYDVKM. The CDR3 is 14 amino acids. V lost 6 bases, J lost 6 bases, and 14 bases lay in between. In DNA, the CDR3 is TGTGCCAGCAGCCCGGGTGGGGGCGATGAAAAACTGTTTTTT. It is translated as CASSPGGGDEKLFF.

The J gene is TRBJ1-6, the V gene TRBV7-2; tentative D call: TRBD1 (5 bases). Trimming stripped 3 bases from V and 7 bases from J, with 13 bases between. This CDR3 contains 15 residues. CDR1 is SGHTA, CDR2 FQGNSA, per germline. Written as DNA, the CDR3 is TGTGCCAGCAGCTTGGGAAGACAGACCAATTCACCCCTCCACTTT. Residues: CASSLGRQTNSPLHF.

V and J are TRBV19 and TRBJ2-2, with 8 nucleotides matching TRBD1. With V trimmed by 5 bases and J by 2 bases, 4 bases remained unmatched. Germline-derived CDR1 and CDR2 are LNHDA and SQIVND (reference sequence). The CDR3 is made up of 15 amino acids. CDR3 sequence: CASSPQGGNTGELFF. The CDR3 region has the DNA TGTGCCAGTAGTCCACAGGGGGGTAACACCGGGGAGCTGTTTTTT.